The 10 T cell receptor beta chains given below trace back to one sample, sequenced in a study of technical replicates of blood from a handful of donors. Profiling relied on immunoSEQ multiplex PCR, and the TCRdb table lists in-frame clones only, not all of them. The profile covers over 50,000 clones, with approximately 97% appearing a single time and approximately 0.18% taken by the ten largest. The sample comprised T cells isolated from PBMCs. The receptors were gathered from a human donor in good health.

The chain carries TRBV27 and TRBJ1-4; 10 positions agree with TRBD1. The CDR3 spans 17 residues. Losses at the gene ends were 4 bases for V and 4 bases for J; bases not matched to a gene: 9. CDR1 and CDR2 from the germline V gene are MNHEY and SMNVEV (reference sequence). CDR3 sequence: CASSSGTGVNFNEKLFF. CDR3 DNA: TGTGCCAGCAGTTCGGGGACAGGGGTAAATTTTAATGAAAAACTGTTTTTT.

This sequence joins TRBV29-1 and TRBJ2-1; 10 bases map to TRBD2. The CDR3 sequence is 13 residues long. With V trimmed by 7 bases and J by 6 bases, 6 bases remained unmatched. Germline CDR1 SQVTM, CDR2 ANQGSEA. As DNA, the CDR3 is TGCAGCGCCGCAGCGGGAGGGATCAATGAGCAGTTCTTC. Translation: CSAAAGGINEQFF.

The rearrangement links TRBV7-6 to TRBJ2-7; D is uncertain. Trimming pared 3 bases from V and 1 base from J, leaving 13 bases between. The CDR3 length is 15 residues. Germline assignment: CDR1 SGHVS and CDR2 FNYEAQ. The CDR3 protein is CASSLIREASYEQYF. The CDR3 DNA reads TGTGCCAGCAGCTTGATACGAGAGGCGTCCTACGAGCAGTACTTC.

This chain connects TRBV10-3 to TRBJ1-1; no clear D gene. The CDR3 spans 12 residues. Germline V gene data show CDR1 as ENHRY and CDR2 as SYGVKD. V was cut by 9 bases and J by 1 base, with 9 bases left in between. The DNA of the CDR3 is TGTGCCATAGCTCCCGGGAACACTGAAGCTTTCTTT. It codes for CAIAPGNTEAFF.

About this clone: At one end the junction does not follow the germline gene, possibly because of a read error. DNA of the CDR3: TGTGCCAGCTCACTAGGGGCCCTGAATACTGAAGCTTTCTTT. Its translation: CASSLGALNTEAFF. V gene TRBV18 combines with J gene TRBJ1-1, with a possible D match to TRBD1 (5 bases). Per germline, CDR1 KGHSH and CDR2 LQKENI. The CDR3 totals 14 residues.

This clone was detected only once. This chain's CDR3 is CASSRDREYGYTF. The DNA of the CDR3 is TGTGCCAGCAGTAGGGACAGGGAGTATGGCTACACCTTC. The chain joins TRBV2 to TRBJ1-2; 9 nucleotides agree with TRBD1. Unmatched junction bases numbered 3, after V lost 5 bases and J lost 5 bases. Germline V gene sequence: CDR1 SNHLY, CDR2 FYNNEI. The CDR3 has 13 amino acids. Combining the CDR3 with reference TRBV2 and TRBJ1-2 gives the whole variable domain EPEVTQTPSHQVTQMGQEVILRCVPISNHLYFYWYRQILGQKVEFLVSFYNNEISEKSEIFDDQFSVERPDGSNFTLKIRSTKLEDSAMYFCASSRDREYGYTFGSGTRLTVV.

The chain is built from TRBV2 and TRBJ2-2, with 11 bases that match TRBD2. The germline gives CDR1 SNHLY, CDR2 FYNNEI. J lost 7 bases, V lost 6 bases, and 10 bases had no gene match. The CDR3 is 16 amino acids. CDR3 DNA sequence: TGTGCCAGCAGCCACACTAGCGGGAGTATCGGCGGGGAGCTGTTTTTT. Its protein is CASSHTSGSIGGELFF.

This rearrangement joins TRBV27 to TRBJ1-5; D might be TRBD1 (6 bases). Trimming took 3 bases from V and 4 from J, leaving 10 bases between them. The germline V gene has CDR1 MNHEY and CDR2 SMNVEV (reference sequence). The CDR3 spans 14 residues. The CDR3 is CASSFGQKNQPQHF. The CDR3 DNA reads as TGTGCCAGCAGTTTTGGACAGAAAAATCAGCCCCAGCATTTT.

With regard to this clone: The identical CDR3 is also encoded by other nucleotide sequences in the sample. This chain links TRBV11-2 with TRBJ2-2; 9 bases match TRBD2. The length of the CDR3 is 15 residues. CDR1 and CDR2 from the germline V gene are SGHAT and FQNNGV. V dropped 5 bases and J dropped 8; count of bases not matched to a gene: 9. DNA of the CDR3: TGTGCCAGCAGCCCGGGACTAGCCCGGACAGGGGAGCTGTTTTTT. It translates to CASSPGLARTGELFF.

This chain connects TRBV6-4 to TRBJ2-1; 8 nucleotides line up with TRBD1. V shed 9 bases, J shed 4 bases, and the junction held 11 bases outside the gene matches. CDR3 size: 15 residues. The germline CDR1 and CDR2 sequences are MRHNA and SNTAGT. The CDR3 protein is CAREPPGQEYNEQFF. The CDR3 nucleotides read TGTGCCAGGGAACCCCCGGGACAGGAGTACAATGAGCAGTTCTTC.